This T cell receptor (beta chain) was documented in a study of breast tumors, draining lymph nodes, adjacent tissues. Details on this clonotype: At one boundary the junction diverges from the germline segment, which might be a read error.

From the multiplex PCR reads, TCRdb called clonotypes with MiXCR, one entry per CDR3 protein. The table includes approximately 250,000 distinct CDR3 sequences, around 34% detected once. Samples came from axillary lymph nodes draining the breast cancer. The TCR comes from a female donor with breast cancer. Some clones in this sample may be carry-over from other donors' samples. The sequencing input was axillary lymph node tissue.

For the CDR3, the DNA is TGTGCCAGCAGTCACTCGGGTGGGAGGACTAGCACAGATACGCAGTATTTT. Its translation: CASSHSGGRTSTDTQYF. This chain links TRBV6-6 with TRBJ2-3; tentatively, D is TRBD2 (6 bases). Germline CDR1 and CDR2: MNHNY and SVGAGI (reference sequence). CDR3 length equals 17 residues.